These T cell receptor beta chains were read from a single sample in a study of T cells in Graves' hyperthyroidism and ophthalmopathy. TCRdb re-analysed the multiplex PCR reads in MiXCR, keeping a single row per CDR3 protein. The data contain about 380,000 distinct CDR3 sequences, roughly 12% of them singletons. The specimen was blood. The receptors here all came from a man aged 25 to 40 with Graves' hyperthyroidism that later progressed to Graves' ophthalmopathy. Both conserved end residues are part of each CDR3. D genes are given only for firm matches. Size tells how often a clone was seen (once, few, many) or the class of an expanded clone, and some rows leave it out.

d_call j_call clone_size v_call cdr3_nt cdr3_aa
- TRBJ1-2 many TRBV30 TGTGCCTGGAGTGTTTCCGGGGGCTATGGCTACACCTTC CAWSVSGGYGYTF
- TRBJ2-3 many TRBV12-3/TRBV12-4 TGTGCCACCCTTGCCCAGGCCTCAGATACGCAGTATTTT CATLAQASDTQYF
- TRBJ2-7 - TRBV19 TGTGCCAGTACCGCCGGGGCAGGGGACGTCTACGAGCAGTACTTC CASTAGAGDVYEQYF
- TRBJ1-2 many TRBV28 TGTGCCAGCAGTTACCCCCCAGGGCAGGAATGGGACTATGGCTACACCTTC CASSYPPGQEWDYGYTF
- TRBJ2-7 many TRBV5-1 TGCGCCAGCAGCTTTACAGGGTACGAGCAGTACTTC CASSFTGYEQYF
- TRBJ1-5 many TRBV12-3/TRBV12-4 TGTGCCAGCAGCCAAGCTGGGGGGAATCAGCCCCAGCATTTT CASSQAGGNQPQHF
- TRBJ2-5 - TRBV2 TGTGCCAGCAAGGTACTGGGCTCACTAGAGACCCAGTACTTC CASKVLGSLETQYF
- TRBJ2-1 - TRBV12-3/TRBV12-4 TGTGCCAGCAGTTTGGGGCAGATCAATGAGCAGTTCTTC CASSLGQINEQFF
TRBD2 TRBJ2-5 many TRBV20-1 TGCAGTGCCCCGGGGGGGCCCCTCGCGACCCAGTACTTC CSAPGGPLATQYF
TRBD2 TRBJ2-5 many TRBV6-1 TGTGCCAGCAGTCAACTAGCGGGGGGGCAAGAGACCCAGTACTTC CASSQLAGGQETQYF
- TRBJ1-1 few TRBV15 TGTGCCACCAGCAGAGATATTTCAGGGAACACTGAAGCTTTCTTT CATSRDISGNTEAFF
- TRBJ1-1 - TRBV20-1 TGCAGTGCTGGGCCCTTGGCCACTGAAGCTTTCTTT CSAGPLATEAFF
- TRBJ1-2 few TRBV6-4 TGTGCCACCGACCCAGGGGCGGCGCTCTATGGCTACACCTTC CATDPGAALYGYTF
- TRBJ1-1 - TRBV15 TGTGCCACCAGCTTTTACCTGGGGGAGAACACTGAAGCTTTCTTT CATSFYLGENTEAFF
TRBD1 TRBJ1-6 - TRBV6-1 TGTGCCAGCAGGGACAGGGGGAAATATAATTCACCCCTCCACTTT CASRDRGKYNSPLHF
- TRBJ2-1 - TRBV5-5 TGTGCCAGCAGCCCCCCCCCGGGGTATGGCTCCTACAATGAGCAGTTCTTC CASSPPPGYGSYNEQFF
- TRBJ2-7 many TRBV20-1 TGCAGTGCACAGGGCGCCCTATTTAGCTCCTACGAGCAGTACTTC CSAQGALFSSYEQYF
- TRBJ2-1 - TRBV13 TGTGCCAGCAGCTTAGAGAGATCGAATGAGCAGTTCTTC CASSLERSNEQFF
- TRBJ2-2 many TRBV24-1 TGTGCCACCAGTGATAGGATCGCTCCTACCGGGGAGCTGTTTTTT CATSDRIAPTGELFF
- TRBJ1-4 few TRBV12-5 TGTGCTAGTGGCACAGGTTTCCGTAATGAAAAACTGTTTTTT CASGTGFRNEKLFF
TRBD1 TRBJ2-2 few TRBV6-1 TGTGCCAGCAGCAAATTCGACAGGGGTGGAACCGGGGAGCTGTTTTTT CASSKFDRGGTGELFF
- TRBJ2-7 few TRBV19 TGTGCCACCCAAAAAAGGGGGGACGGTCGCGGCGAGCAGTACTTC CATQKRGDGRGEQYF
TRBD1 TRBJ1-5 many TRBV5-6 TGTGCCAGCAGCTTAGACGGACAGGGGGCTGGTCAGCCCCAGCATTTT CASSLDGQGAGQPQHF
TRBD1 TRBJ2-7 few TRBV6-4 TGTGCCAGCAGTGGCCCTGGACAGGGGCCCTCCTACGAGCAGTACTTC CASSGPGQGPSYEQYF
- TRBJ1-2 - TRBV30 TGTGCCTGGAGCGTAGACACAGCCATTTATGGCTACACCTTC CAWSVDTAIYGYTF
- TRBJ1-1 many TRBV27 TGTGCCAGGGAACCTGATTCGGGGGGGAACACTGAAGCTTTCTTT CAREPDSGGNTEAFF
TRBD1 TRBJ2-1 - TRBV12-5 TGTGCTAGTGCCGTTTACCCCGCCGGGACAGGGGCCAGGCAGTTCTTC CASAVYPAGTGARQFF
TRBD1 TRBJ1-5 few TRBV12-3/TRBV12-4 TGTGCCAGCAGTCTGGGACAGGCGACCAATCAGCCCCAGCATTTT CASSLGQATNQPQHF
- TRBJ2-7 - TRBV5-6 TGTGCCAGCAGCTTGGTCCAGGAGCCCTACGAGCAGTACTTC CASSLVQEPYEQYF
TRBD2 TRBJ2-2 - TRBV27 TGTGCCAGCAGAGCCAGCGGGGGGGCTTTCGGGGAGCTGTTTTTT CASRASGGAFGELFF
- TRBJ2-7 few TRBV7-9 TGTGCCAGCAGCTCGACGTCGGCCTGGGGAGCATCCTACGAGCAGTACTTC CASSSTSAWGASYEQYF
- TRBJ1-1 many TRBV28 TGTGCCAGCAGTTTATGGGGGGCGGGGTTTTGGAACACTGAAGCTTTCTTT CASSLWGAGFWNTEAFF
- TRBJ2-3 many TRBV2 TGTGCCAGCAGACCCGGACGCGGCACAGATACGCAGTATTTT CASRPGRGTDTQYF